The 9 T cell receptor beta chains below come from one sample, sequenced in a study of T cells in Graves' hyperthyroidism and ophthalmopathy. Researchers amplified the TCR beta CDR3 regions from RNA transcripts. First-round RT-PCR targeting the TCR CDR3 was performed with the HTBI primer set. TCRdb independently ran MiXCR on the multiplex PCR reads; one entry per CDR3 protein. The sample lists roughly 720,000 distinct CDR3 sequences, roughly a sixth seen once, with around 15% in the top ten. Sequenced input: blood. The receptors derive from a man aged 50-60 years with Graves' hyperthyroidism.

The table lists this clonotype with many counts. The chain links TRBV27 to TRBJ1-1; tentative D call: TRBD1 (5 bases). Germline values: CDR1 MNHEY, CDR2 SMNVEV (reference sequence). V was clipped by 0 bases and J by 1 base, with 12 bases between them. The CDR3 contains 16 residues. CDR3 nucleotide sequence: TGTGCCAGCAGTTTATCGTGGGGGATTGAGAACACTGAAGCTTTCTTT. Translation: CASSLSWGIENTEAFF.

This chain joins TRBV3-1 and TRBJ2-7; D possibly corresponds to TRBD1 (6 bases). Germline CDR1 reads LGHDT; CDR2 reads YNNKEL (reference sequence). There are 15 residues in the CDR3. V was shortened by 8 bases and J by 0 bases, with 17 bases between the two germline ends. The CDR3 DNA is TGTGCCAGCCAGACTGGACAGTTTAACTCCTACGAGCAGTACTTC. It yields the protein CASQTGQFNSYEQYF.

This chain joins TRBV19 and TRBJ2-3, with D unresolved. The germline V gene has CDR1 LNHDA and CDR2 SQIVND (reference sequence). The CDR3 has 15 residues. V was clipped by 7 bases and J by 1 base, with 15 bases between them. CDR3 sequence: CASTAEGYGTDTQYF. The CDR3 DNA reads as TGTGCCAGTACCGCGGAAGGATACGGCACAGATACGCAGTATTTT.

This rearrangement joins TRBV9 to TRBJ2-3; the match to TRBD1 covers 7 bases. Per the germline V gene, CDR1 is SGDLS and CDR2 is YYNGEE. The CDR3 totals 16 residues. The trim removed 0 bases at V and 2 bases at J, leaving 6 bases unmatched. The CDR3 nucleotides are TGTGCCAGCAGCGTAGGGGTGACAGGGATCACAGATACGCAGTATTTT. Its protein product is CASSVGVTGITDTQYF.

This clonotype was recorded at least ten times. The rearrangement uses TRBV28 and TRBJ2-4, with TRBD1 identical over 9 bases. The CDR3 covers 16 residues. The J segment lost 4 bases and the V segment lost 3 bases, leaving 7 bases of the junction unmatched. CDR1 and CDR2 (germline): MDHEN, SYDVKM. The CDR3 region has the DNA TGTGCCAGCAGTTTTTCCCTCGGACAGGGGAAAAACATTCAGTACTTC. It is translated as CASSFSLGQGKNIQYF.

The V call is TRBV20-1, the J call TRBJ1-2, with TRBD1 as a possible D gene (6 bases). V shed 2 bases and J shed 3 bases, with 19 bases lying between them. The CDR3 is made up of 16 amino acids. Germline CDR1 is DFQATT and CDR2 is SNEGSKA (reference sequence). The CDR3 bases are TGCAGTGCTAGACAGCTCGGGACATCGACCCACTATGGCTACACCTTC. Amino acid sequence: CSARQLGTSTHYGYTF.

This clonotype was recorded many times. The rearrangement links TRBV11-2 to TRBJ2-3; D is uncertain. Trimming shortened V by 2 bases and J by 1 base, and 10 bases separated the two germline ends. Germline V lookup: CDR1 SGHAT, CDR2 FQNNGV. The CDR3 contains 15 residues. CDR3 in DNA: TGTGCCAGCAGCTTATTCAGTGGCCGCACAGATACGCAGTATTTT. Its protein is CASSLFSGRTDTQYF.

The chain uses TRBV6-1 and TRBJ1-3, with D possibly matching TRBD1 (5 bases). The CDR3 has 13 amino acids. Per the germline V gene, CDR1 is MNHNS and CDR2 is SASEGT. Trimming removed 6 bases from V and 7 bases from J, with 13 bases in between. CDR3 DNA sequence: TGTGCCAGCAGCAGGACAATAGGGAACACCATATATTTT. This gives the protein CASSRTIGNTIYF.

In this sample, this clonotype turned up many times. Mismatch with germline at one junction end may stem from a read error. The chain links TRBV5-1 to TRBJ1-4, with D unclear. Germline CDR1 SGHRS, CDR2 YFSETQ. The CDR3 has 14 amino acids. The CDR3 nucleotides are TGTGCCAGCAGTTTAACAGTCACTAATGAAAAACTGTTTTTT. It encodes CASSLTVTNEKLFF.